A selection of T cell receptor beta chains follows, all from one sample in a study of blood T cells in healthy people across ages. A single record per CDR3 protein comes from TCRdb applying MiXCR to the 5' RACE reads. This sample has approximately 850,000 distinct CDR3 sequences; 40% to 50% occur once, and the top ten carry 15% to 25%. Sequenced sample: blood. These receptors were obtained from a man aged 55 to 70 in good health. Both conserved end residues are part of each CDR3. Each record gives: V gene, D gene, clone size, J gene, CDR3 DNA, CDR3 protein. A D gene is named only where the DNA matches it firmly. Clone sizes are given selectively: once, few, many, or a class where the clone is expanded.

v_gene: TRBV10-3; d_gene: NA; abundance: NA; j_gene: TRBJ1-5; CDR3nt: TGTGCCATCAGTGAGTCTCAGGGGAATCAGCCCCAGCATTTT; CDR3aa: CAISESQGNQPQHF
v_gene: TRBV24-1; d_gene: TRBD2; abundance: NA; j_gene: TRBJ2-5; CDR3nt: TGTGCCACCAGTGCCAGCGGGGGGCCGCAAGAGACCCAGTACTTC; CDR3aa: CATSASGGPQETQYF
v_gene: TRBV7-9; d_gene: TRBD1; abundance: NA; j_gene: TRBJ1-2; CDR3nt: TGTGCCAGCAGTGTGGGACAGACCACCTATGGCTACACCTTC; CDR3aa: CASSVGQTTYGYTF
v_gene: TRBV11-2; d_gene: TRBD1; abundance: few; j_gene: TRBJ1-6; CDR3nt: TGTGCCAGCAGCTTAGGCGGACAGGGGTTTCACCCCCTCCACTTT; CDR3aa: CASSLGGQGFHPLHF
v_gene: TRBV5-1; d_gene: NA; abundance: NA; j_gene: TRBJ2-5; CDR3nt: TGCGCCAGCAGCTTGGACAGAGCAAGCGGGACCCAGTACTTC; CDR3aa: CASSLDRASGTQYF
v_gene: TRBV6-2/TRBV6-3; d_gene: NA; abundance: NA; j_gene: TRBJ2-2; CDR3nt: TGTGCCAGCAGTTACTCCTACGCCGGCGGGGAGCTGTTTTTT; CDR3aa: CASSYSYAGGELFF
v_gene: TRBV2; d_gene: NA; abundance: NA; j_gene: TRBJ1-1; CDR3nt: TGTGCCAGCAGTGACGGGGGGAACACTGAAGCTTTCTTT; CDR3aa: CASSDGGNTEAFF
v_gene: TRBV4-1; d_gene: TRBD1; abundance: NA; j_gene: TRBJ2-3; CDR3nt: TGCGCCAGCAGCCAAGACCAGGGGGCTTTGGGAGATACGCAGTATTTT; CDR3aa: CASSQDQGALGDTQYF
v_gene: TRBV9; d_gene: NA; abundance: few; j_gene: TRBJ2-7; CDR3nt: TGTGCCAGCAGCCCACTCCCCGGGGGAGCAAAGTACTTC; CDR3aa: CASSPLPGGAKYF
v_gene: TRBV7-2; d_gene: TRBD1; abundance: NA; j_gene: TRBJ1-2; CDR3nt: TGTGCCAGCAGCTTGGACAGGGGGGCCTATGGCTACACCTTC; CDR3aa: CASSLDRGAYGYTF
v_gene: TRBV6-5; d_gene: NA; abundance: NA; j_gene: TRBJ2-1; CDR3nt: TGTGCCAGCAGGCGTTGGAGGGGCGATGAGCAGTTCTTC; CDR3aa: CASRRWRGDEQFF
v_gene: TRBV6-6; d_gene: NA; abundance: few; j_gene: TRBJ2-7; CDR3nt: TGTGCCAGCAGGACCGGGACAAACTACGAGCAGTACTTC; CDR3aa: CASRTGTNYEQYF
v_gene: TRBV2; d_gene: NA; abundance: NA; j_gene: TRBJ1-5; CDR3nt: TGTGCCAGCAGTGAAGGGGGAGGGTATCAGCCCCAGCATTTT; CDR3aa: CASSEGGGYQPQHF